This paragraph reports one TCR beta chain. Its antigen is unknown. This entry comes from a study of cytomegalovirus exposure and HLA in healthy donors. Study-level points and caveats: Analyses of presence and absence presupposed an approximately uniform sequencing depth across donors. A previous analysis found most TCR beta V segments productive roughly 87% or roughly 30% of the time. V segments that were indistinguishable, TRBV6-2 and TRBV6-3 among them, were omitted from analysis.

The V gene lost 1 base and the J gene lost 2 bases, with 9 bases spanning the gap. The CDR3 is 14 residues long. Germline values: CDR1 LNHDA, CDR2 SQIVND (reference sequence). 13 Jbeta primers and 60 Vbeta primers were used for the PCR. Sequencing was performed with immunoSEQ multiplex PCR; in TCRdb, only in-frame clones are kept and a portion is missing. The table records under 150,000 clones, roughly 78% of them present only once. The sample taken for sequencing was PBMCs. This clonotype was sampled from a man between 40 and 49 years old in good health and CMV-seropositive. The rearrangement links TRBV19 to TRBJ2-7; D is undetermined. CDR3 in DNA: TGTGCCAGTAGTATAGCTGCCTTAGCCTACGAGCAGTACTTC. Translating it yields CASSIAALAYEQYF.